This TCR beta chain was observed in a study of blood T cell repertoires in COVID-19. Overall study context: T cells, B-cell-depleted T cells, or PBMCs supplied cDNA or gDNA.

Per the original methods: It was from reference gene primer amplification that nucleated cell counts were estimated. Repertoires were generated with immunoSEQ multiplex PCR, while TCRdb's copy carries only in-frame clones and drops some. Clonal size and the V and J genes are those of that table, whereas D and trimming came from the DNA. The repertoire holds roughly 200,000 clones, around nine tenths seen once, with 6.2% in the top ten. J was trimmed by 1 base and V by 4 bases; bases with no gene match: 4. CDR1 and CDR2 from the germline V gene are LNHDA and SQIVND (reference sequence). This CDR3 spans 15 amino acids.

This sequence joins TRBV19 and TRBJ2-1; 7 bases fit TRBD1. The source material was peripheral blood. The TCR sequence derives from a man in his 60s who had recovered from COVID-19. CDR3 in DNA: TGTGCCAGTAGTAGGACAGGACCATCCTACAATGAGCAGTTCTTC. Translation gives CASSRTGPSYNEQFF.